This record looks at one T cell receptor beta chain sequence and its context. Germline loops: CDR1 LNHDA, CDR2 SQIVND (reference sequence). The V end was cut by 5 bases, the J end by 9 bases, with 11 bases between. The CDR3 loop spans 13 amino acids. The data were taken from a study of blood T cell repertoires in COVID-19. Background on the study: Sources were T cells, B-cell-depleted T cells, or PBMCs; the material itself was cDNA or gDNA.

In the authors' workflow: Estimates of nucleated cell counts were drawn from the amplification of reference gene primers. Data came from immunoSEQ multiplex PCR; TCRdb stores just in-frame clones and leaves some out. That table furnishes V, J and clone size, whereas the DNA furnished D and trimming. The sample lists 90,000 to 120,000 clones; 70% to 85% were seen once. The sample was peripheral blood. The sequence was obtained from a man between 65 and 80 years old with active or convalescent COVID-19. J is TRBJ1-6 and V is TRBV19; the D is unclear. The CDR3 spells CASSLGSGSPLHF. CDR3 coding DNA: TGTGCCAGTAGTTTGGGAAGCGGTTCACCCCTCCACTTT.